These T cell receptor beta chains were read from a single sample in a study of cytotoxic CD8 clonotypes in ibrutinib-treated CLL. Clones were read by immunoSEQ multiplex PCR, and TCRdb kept only the in-frame ones, dropping some. The table records about 130,000 clones, approximately 80% of them present only once. This specimen was PBMCs, taken after 24 months of ibrutinib treatment. The source of these receptors is a human donor with chronic lymphocytic leukemia. Each CDR3 is given with its conserved first and last residue. D genes are given only for firm matches. Only part of the rows carry a size: once, few, many, or a class if the clone is expanded.

d_call,j_call,clone_size,v_call,cdr3_aa,cdr3_nt
.,TRBJ2-3,few,TRBV7-6,CASSGGQFGTDTQYF,TGTGCCAGCAGCGGAGGACAGTTTGGCACAGATACGCAGTATTTT
.,TRBJ1-1,.,TRBV19,CASSPSGAPTEAFF,TGTGCCAGTAGCCCCAGTGGGGCCCCCACAGAAGCTTTCTTT
.,TRBJ1-1,.,TRBV18,CASSPPSVNTEAFF,TGTGCCAGCTCACCACCCTCCGTGAACACTGAAGCTTTCTTT
TRBD1,TRBJ2-7,few,TRBV7-9,CASSPPQGESYEQYF,TGTGCCAGCAGCCCCCCCCAGGGGGAGTCCTACGAGCAGTACTTC
.,TRBJ2-4,.,TRBV20-1,CSASGQNIQYF,TGCAGTGCTTCGGGACAAAACATTCAGTACTTC
.,TRBJ1-2,.,TRBV28,CASSLVRGMVGYTF,TGTGCCAGCAGTTTGGTGCGCGGGATGGTAGGCTACACCTTC
.,TRBJ1-2,.,TRBV5-6,CASSPTGLDGYTF,TGTGCCAGCAGCCCAACAGGGTTGGATGGCTACACCTTC
TRBD1,TRBJ2-7,few,TRBV6-5,CASSRQGYEQYF,TGTGCCAGCAGCCGACAGGGGTACGAGCAGTACTTC
.,TRBJ1-2,.,TRBV5-6,CASSRTPGYGYTF,TGTGCCAGCAGCCGGACCCCGGGCTATGGCTACACCTTC
TRBD2,TRBJ2-5,.,TRBV5-1,CASSRSGAPQETQYF,TGCGCCAGCAGCCGTAGCGGGGCCCCTCAAGAGACCCAGTACTTC
TRBD1,TRBJ1-2,.,TRBV30,CACDRGGNYGYTF,TGTGCCTGCGACAGGGGTGGTAACTATGGCTACACCTTC
.,TRBJ1-1,once,TRBV6-6,CASIPGTNTEAFF,TGTGCCAGCATTCCCGGGACGAACACTGAAGCTTTCTTT
TRBD1,TRBJ2-5,.,TRBV18,CASSRQGAGNQETQYF,TGTGCCAGCTCAAGACAGGGGGCCGGAAACCAAGAGACCCAGTACTTC
TRBD2,TRBJ2-7,.,TRBV27,CASSLPPPGLAGYEQYF,TGTGCCAGCAGTCTCCCCCCCCCGGGACTAGCGGGTTACGAGCAGTACTTC
.,TRBJ2-5,.,TRBV28,CASSFGGTEETQYF,TGTGCCAGCAGTTTCGGGGGAACGGAAGAGACCCAGTACTTC
TRBD1,TRBJ1-5,once,TRBV6-1,CASTAGQGSQPQHF,TGTGCCAGCACGGCGGGACAGGGGTCCCAGCCCCAGCATTTT
.,TRBJ2-3,.,TRBV27,CASSSRGGGAVRTDTQYF,TGTGCCAGCAGTTCCCGGGGTGGGGGGGCGGTTCGGACAGATACGCAGTATTTT
TRBD1,TRBJ1-2,.,TRBV19,CASSWSRGTGYTF,TGTGCCAGTAGTTGGTCCAGGGGGACTGGCTACACCTTC
TRBD1,TRBJ1-5,many,TRBV5-5,CASRPGQGYSNQPQHF,TGTGCCAGCAGACCTGGACAGGGCTATAGCAATCAGCCCCAGCATTTT
.,TRBJ2-6,.,TRBV4-2,CASSQGHSGANVLTF,TGTGCCAGCAGCCAGGGCCACTCTGGGGCCAACGTCCTGACTTTC
.,TRBJ2-7,.,TRBV10-3,CAISVAEEQYF,TGTGCCATCAGTGTGGCTGAGGAGCAGTACTTC
.,TRBJ1-3,few,TRBV5-1,CASSFGGGRDTIYF,TGCGCCAGCAGCTTTGGAGGGGGGCGAGACACCATATATTTT
.,TRBJ2-7,.,TRBV27,CASSPSRGRVTYEQYF,TGTGCCAGCAGTCCCTCCCGGGGCAGGGTGACCTACGAGCAGTACTTC
TRBD1,TRBJ2-7,.,TRBV5-1,CASRPPGQHYEQYF,TGCGCCAGCCGCCCTCCGGGACAGCACTACGAGCAGTACTTC
.,TRBJ2-1,few,TRBV6-6,CASSPRREVEFF,TGTGCCAGCAGCCCCCGGAGGGAGGTGGAGTTCTTC
.,TRBJ2-3,.,TRBV7-9,CASNPRGEADTQYF,TGTGCCAGCAACCCAAGGGGGGAGGCAGATACGCAGTATTTT
TRBD2,TRBJ2-1,.,TRBV10-3,CAISESPGLAGVGEQFF,TGTGCCATCAGTGAGTCCCCGGGACTAGCGGGAGTGGGTGAGCAGTTCTTC
TRBD1,TRBJ2-3,.,TRBV19,CASSPDRLGVTQYF,TGTGCCAGTAGCCCGGACAGGCTAGGCGTTACGCAGTATTTT
.,TRBJ2-7,.,TRBV27,CASSLSAESNYEQYF,TGTGCCAGCAGTTTATCCGCCGAGTCTAACTACGAGCAGTACTTC
.,TRBJ2-6,.,TRBV28,CASRTGQPGANVLTF,TGTGCCAGCAGGACCGGACAGCCTGGGGCCAACGTCCTGACTTTC
TRBD1,TRBJ1-3,.,TRBV5-1,CASSTQGQGATTSGNTIYF,TGCGCCAGCAGCACCCAGGGACAGGGGGCAACGACCTCTGGAAACACCATATATTTT
.,TRBJ1-3,.,TRBV7-2,CASSLDGGRNTIYF,TGTGCCAGCAGCTTAGATGGCGGCCGAAACACCATATATTTT
.,TRBJ2-4,.,TRBV28,CASNAPAKNIQYF,TGTGCCAGCAACGCCCCGGCCAAAAACATTCAGTACTTC
TRBD1,TRBJ1-2,.,TRBV29-1,CSVGDRANYGYTF,TGCAGCGTTGGGGACAGGGCAAACTATGGCTACACCTTC
TRBD2,TRBJ2-1,.,TRBV19,CASSIGTSGRWAEQFF,TGTGCCAGTAGTATCGGGACTAGCGGGAGGTGGGCTGAGCAGTTCTTC
.,TRBJ2-3,.,TRBV7-2,CASSPTDTQYF,TGTGCCAGCAGCCCCACAGATACGCAGTATTTT
.,TRBJ1-2,.,TRBV5-4,CASSLAGTSLRGYTF,TGTGCCAGCAGCTTGGCCGGGACCTCCCTACGGGGCTACACCTTC
.,TRBJ2-3,.,TRBV6-1,CASSDGTADTQYF,TGTGCCAGCAGTGATGGGACGGCGGATACGCAGTATTTT
TRBD1,TRBJ2-5,.,TRBV5-1,CASGGQGAGETQYF,TGCGCCAGCGGGGGACAGGGGGCAGGGGAGACCCAGTACTTC
TRBD2,TRBJ2-3,few,TRBV10-1,CASSGGLAGALDTDTQYF,TGCGCCAGCAGTGGGGGACTAGCGGGGGCCTTAGACACAGATACGCAGTATTTT
.,TRBJ1-5,once,TRBV7-2,CASSLFYWAGNQPQHF,TGTGCCAGCAGCTTATTTTATTGGGCAGGAAATCAGCCCCAGCATTTT
TRBD1,TRBJ1-4,.,TRBV28,CASSSHIPGQGREKLFF,TGTGCCAGCAGCTCCCACATCCCGGGACAGGGGCGTGAAAAACTGTTTTTT
.,TRBJ1-2,.,TRBV19,CASSARPGLGGYTF,TGTGCCAGTAGTGCTAGGCCGGGTCTCGGTGGCTACACCTTC
.,TRBJ2-1,few,TRBV6-5,CASSSPEGRGYEQFF,TGTGCCAGCAGTTCCCCGGAGGGCCGTGGTTATGAGCAGTTCTTC
.,TRBJ1-2,.,TRBV28,CASSSDGGYTF,TGTGCCAGCAGTTCGGATGGCGGCTACACCTTC
.,TRBJ1-2,.,TRBV18,CASSPGSGDGYTF,TGTGCCAGCTCACCAGGGTCAGGGGATGGCTACACCTTC